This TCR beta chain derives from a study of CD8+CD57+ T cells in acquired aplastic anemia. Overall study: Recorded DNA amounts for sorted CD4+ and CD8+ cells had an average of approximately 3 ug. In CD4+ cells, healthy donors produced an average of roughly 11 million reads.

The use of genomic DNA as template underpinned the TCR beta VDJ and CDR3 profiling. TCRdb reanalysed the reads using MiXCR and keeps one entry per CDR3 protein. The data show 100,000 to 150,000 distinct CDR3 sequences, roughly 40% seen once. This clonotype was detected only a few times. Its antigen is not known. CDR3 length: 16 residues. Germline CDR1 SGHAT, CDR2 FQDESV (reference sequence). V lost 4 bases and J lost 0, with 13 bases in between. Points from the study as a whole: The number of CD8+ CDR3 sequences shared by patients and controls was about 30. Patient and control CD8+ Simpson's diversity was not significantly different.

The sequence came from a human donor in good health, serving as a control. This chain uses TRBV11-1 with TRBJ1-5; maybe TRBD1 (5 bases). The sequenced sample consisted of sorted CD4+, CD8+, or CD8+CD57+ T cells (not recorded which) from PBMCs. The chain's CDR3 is CASSSPGTDSNQPQHF. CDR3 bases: TGTGCCAGCAGCTCACCCGGGACGGATAGCAATCAGCCCCAGCATTTT.